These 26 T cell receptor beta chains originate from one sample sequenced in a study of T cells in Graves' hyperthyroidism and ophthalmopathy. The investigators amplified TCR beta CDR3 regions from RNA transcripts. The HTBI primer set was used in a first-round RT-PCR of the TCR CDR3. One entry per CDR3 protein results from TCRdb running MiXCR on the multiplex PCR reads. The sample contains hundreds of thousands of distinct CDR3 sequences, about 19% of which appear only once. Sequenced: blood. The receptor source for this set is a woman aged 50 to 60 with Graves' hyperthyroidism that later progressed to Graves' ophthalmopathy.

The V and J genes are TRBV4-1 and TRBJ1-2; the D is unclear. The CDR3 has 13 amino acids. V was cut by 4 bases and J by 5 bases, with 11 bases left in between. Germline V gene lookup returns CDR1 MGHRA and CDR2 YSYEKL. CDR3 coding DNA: TGCGCCAGCAGCCCTTCTCAGGCGTATGGCTACACCTTC. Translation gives CASSPSQAYGYTF.

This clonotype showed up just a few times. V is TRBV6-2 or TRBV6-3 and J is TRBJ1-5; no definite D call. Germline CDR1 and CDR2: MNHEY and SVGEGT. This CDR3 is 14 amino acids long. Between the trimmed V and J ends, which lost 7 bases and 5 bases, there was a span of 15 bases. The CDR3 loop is CASKSQEGYQPQHF. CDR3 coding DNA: TGTGCCAGCAAAAGCCAGGAAGGTTATCAGCCCCAGCATTTT.

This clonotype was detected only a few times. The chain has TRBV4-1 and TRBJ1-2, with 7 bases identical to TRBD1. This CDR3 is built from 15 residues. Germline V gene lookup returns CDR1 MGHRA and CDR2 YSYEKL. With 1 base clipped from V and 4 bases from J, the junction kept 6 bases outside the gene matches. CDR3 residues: CASSQVDRAGYGYTF. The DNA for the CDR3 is TGCGCCAGCAGCCAAGTTGACAGGGCGGGCTATGGCTACACCTTC.

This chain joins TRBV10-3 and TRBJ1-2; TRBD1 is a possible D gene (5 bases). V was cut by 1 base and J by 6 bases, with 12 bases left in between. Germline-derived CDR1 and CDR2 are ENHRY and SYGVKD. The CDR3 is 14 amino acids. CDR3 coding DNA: TGTGCCATCAGTGAGTTGGGCAGGGAGAATGGCTACACCTTC. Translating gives CAISELGRENGYTF.

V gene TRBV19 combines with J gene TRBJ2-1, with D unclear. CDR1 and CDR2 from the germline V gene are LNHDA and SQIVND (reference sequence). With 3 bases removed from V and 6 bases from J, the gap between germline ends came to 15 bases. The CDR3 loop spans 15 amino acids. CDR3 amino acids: CASSIDVTSGNEQFF. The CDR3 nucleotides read TGTGCCAGTAGTATCGATGTCACCTCGGGCAATGAGCAGTTCTTC.

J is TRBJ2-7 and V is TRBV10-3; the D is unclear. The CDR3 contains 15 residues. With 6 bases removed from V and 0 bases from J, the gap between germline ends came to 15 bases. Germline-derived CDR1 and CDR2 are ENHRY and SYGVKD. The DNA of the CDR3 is TGTGCCATCAGAGGGCCTAGGTCGGACTCCTACGAGCAGTACTTC. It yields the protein CAIRGPRSDSYEQYF.

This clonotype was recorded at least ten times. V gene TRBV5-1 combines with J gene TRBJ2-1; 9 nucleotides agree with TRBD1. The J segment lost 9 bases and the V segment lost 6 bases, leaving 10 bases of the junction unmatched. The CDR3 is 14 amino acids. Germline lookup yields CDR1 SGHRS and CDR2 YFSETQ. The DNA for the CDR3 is TGCGCCAGCAACCGGGACAGGGAATATGCTGAGCAGTTCTTC. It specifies CASNRDREYAEQFF.

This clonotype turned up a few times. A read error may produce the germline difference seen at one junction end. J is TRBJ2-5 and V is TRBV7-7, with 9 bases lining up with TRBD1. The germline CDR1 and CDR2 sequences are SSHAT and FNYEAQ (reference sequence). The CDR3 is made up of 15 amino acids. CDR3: CASSLTGTGRETQYF. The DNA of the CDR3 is TGTGCTAGCAGCTTAACTGGGACAGGGCGAGAGACCCAGTACTTC. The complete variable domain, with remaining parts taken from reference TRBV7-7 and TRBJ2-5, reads GAGVSQSPRYKVTKRGQDVTLRCDPISSHATLYWYQQALGQGPEFLTYFNYEAQPDKSGLPSDRFSAERPEGSISTLTIQRTEQRDSAMYRCASSLTGTGRETQYFGPGTRLLVL.

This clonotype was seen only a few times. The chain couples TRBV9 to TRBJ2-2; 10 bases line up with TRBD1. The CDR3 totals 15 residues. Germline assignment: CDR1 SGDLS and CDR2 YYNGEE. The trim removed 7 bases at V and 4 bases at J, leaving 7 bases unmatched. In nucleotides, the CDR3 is TGTGCCAGCGGCTCCAGGGACAGGGGCACCGGGGAGCTGTTTTTT. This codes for CASGSRDRGTGELFF.

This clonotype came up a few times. This CDR3 is CASAGGELFF. The CDR3 bases are TGTGCTAGTGCTGGCGGGGAGCTGTTTTTT. The V and J genes are TRBV12-5 and TRBJ2-2, with unresolved D. Germline lookup yields CDR1 LGHNT and CDR2 FRNRAP. This CDR3 region has 10 residues. The germline V and J ends were trimmed by 7 bases and 7 bases, with 4 bases remaining between them. The full variable domain, in which reference TRBV12-5 and TRBJ2-2 provide the parts outside the CDR3, is DARVTQTPRHKVTEMGQEVTMRCQPILGHNTVFWYRQTMMQGLELLAYFRNRAPLDDSGMPKDRFSAEMPDATLATLKIQPSEPRDSAVYFCASAGGELFFGEGSRLTVL.

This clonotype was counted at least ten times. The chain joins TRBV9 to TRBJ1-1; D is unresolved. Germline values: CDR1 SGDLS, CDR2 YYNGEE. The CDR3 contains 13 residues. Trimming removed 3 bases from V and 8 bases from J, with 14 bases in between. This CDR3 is CASSAVWGSEAFF. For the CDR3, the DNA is TGTGCCAGCAGCGCAGTTTGGGGTTCCGAAGCTTTCTTT.

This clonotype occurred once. The CDR3 loop is CASRARGRASPLHF. The CDR3 bases are TGTGCCAGTAGGGCTCGGGGTCGGGCTTCACCCCTCCACTTT. V gene TRBV19 combines with J gene TRBJ1-6; no firm D call. The CDR3 contains 14 residues. V shed 6 bases and J shed 9 bases, with 15 bases lying between them. The germline V gene encodes CDR1 LNHDA and CDR2 SQIVND (reference sequence).

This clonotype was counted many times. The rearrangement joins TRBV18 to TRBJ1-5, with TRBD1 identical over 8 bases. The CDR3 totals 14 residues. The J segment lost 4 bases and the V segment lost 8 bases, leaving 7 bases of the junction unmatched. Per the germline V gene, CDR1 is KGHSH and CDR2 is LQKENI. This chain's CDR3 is CASSPTGGNQPQHF. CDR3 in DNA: TGTGCCAGCAGCCCAACAGGGGGTAATCAGCCCCAGCATTTT.

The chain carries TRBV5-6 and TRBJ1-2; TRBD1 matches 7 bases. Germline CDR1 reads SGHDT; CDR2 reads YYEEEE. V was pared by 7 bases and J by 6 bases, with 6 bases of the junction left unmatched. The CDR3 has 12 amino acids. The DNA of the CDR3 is TGTGCCAGCCTAAGACAGGGTGATGGCTACACCTTC. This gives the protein CASLRQGDGYTF.

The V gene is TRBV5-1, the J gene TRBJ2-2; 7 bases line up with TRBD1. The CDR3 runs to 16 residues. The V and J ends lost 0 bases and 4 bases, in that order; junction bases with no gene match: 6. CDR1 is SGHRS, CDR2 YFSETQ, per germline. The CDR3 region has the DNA TGCGCCAGCAGCTTGGGGGAAGCAGGGGGCACCGGGGAGCTGTTTTTT. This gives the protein CASSLGEAGGTGELFF.

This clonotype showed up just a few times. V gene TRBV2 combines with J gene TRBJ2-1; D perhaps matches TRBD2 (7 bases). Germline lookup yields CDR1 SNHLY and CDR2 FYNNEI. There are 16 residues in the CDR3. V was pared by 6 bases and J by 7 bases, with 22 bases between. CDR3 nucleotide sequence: TGTGCCAGCAGGAGCCTTCCGGGGGGCCCGGAGAATGAGCAGTTCTTC. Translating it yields CASRSLPGGPENEQFF.

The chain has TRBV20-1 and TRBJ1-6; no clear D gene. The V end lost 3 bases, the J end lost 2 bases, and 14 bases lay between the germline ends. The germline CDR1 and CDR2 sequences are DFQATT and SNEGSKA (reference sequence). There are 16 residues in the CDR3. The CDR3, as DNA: TGCAGTGCTAGGCGAGGAGCGATGGCCTATAATTCACCCCTCCACTTT. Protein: CSARRGAMAYNSPLHF.

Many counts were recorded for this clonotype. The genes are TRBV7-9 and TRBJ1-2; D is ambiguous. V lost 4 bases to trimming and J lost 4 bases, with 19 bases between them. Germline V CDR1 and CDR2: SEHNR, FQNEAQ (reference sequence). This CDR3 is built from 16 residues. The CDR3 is CASSSEAAASAYGYTF. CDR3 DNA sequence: TGTGCCAGCAGCTCCGAGGCGGCGGCCTCCGCCTATGGCTACACCTTC.

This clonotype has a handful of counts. The CDR3 DNA sequence: TGTGCCAGCAGCCCAATACCGGGACAGGGGATCGCCGGGGAGCTGTTTTTT. It is translated as CASSPIPGQGIAGELFF. This chain links TRBV11-3 with TRBJ2-2, with 10 bases fitting TRBD1. This CDR3 contains 17 residues. J gave up 6 bases and V 5 bases, and 12 bases lay outside the gene matches. The germline CDR1 and CDR2 sequences are SGHNT and YENEEA. Complete variable domain (other parts from reference TRBV11-3 and TRBJ2-2): EAGVVQSPRYKIIEKKQPVAFWCNPISGHNTLYWYLQNLGQGPELLIRYENEEAVDDSQLPKDRFSAERLKGVDSTLKIQPAELGDSAVYLCASSPIPGQGIAGELFFGEGSRLTVL.

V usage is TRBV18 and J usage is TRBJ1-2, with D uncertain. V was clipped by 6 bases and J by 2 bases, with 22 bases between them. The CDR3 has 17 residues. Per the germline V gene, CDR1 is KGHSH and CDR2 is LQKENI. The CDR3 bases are TGTGCCAGCTCCCCGATGGACCCAGTGCTTCAGAACTATGGCTACACCTTC. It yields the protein CASSPMDPVLQNYGYTF.

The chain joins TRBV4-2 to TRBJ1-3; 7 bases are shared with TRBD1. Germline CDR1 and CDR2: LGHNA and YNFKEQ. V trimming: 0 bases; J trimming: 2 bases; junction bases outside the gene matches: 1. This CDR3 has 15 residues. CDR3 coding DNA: TGTGCCAGCAGCCAAGATACAGGGGCTGGAAACACCATATATTTT. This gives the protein CASSQDTGAGNTIYF.

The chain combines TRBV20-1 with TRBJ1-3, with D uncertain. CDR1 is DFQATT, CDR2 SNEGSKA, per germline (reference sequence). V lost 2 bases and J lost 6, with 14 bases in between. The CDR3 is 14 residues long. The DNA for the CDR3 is TGCAGTGCTAGACCCTCGGGAATCCCAAACACCATATATTTT. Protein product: CSARPSGIPNTIYF.

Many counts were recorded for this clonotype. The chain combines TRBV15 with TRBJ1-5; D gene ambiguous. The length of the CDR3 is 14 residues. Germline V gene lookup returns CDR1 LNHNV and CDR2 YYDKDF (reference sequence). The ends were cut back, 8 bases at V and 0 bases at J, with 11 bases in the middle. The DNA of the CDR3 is TGTGCCACCCACCCTGAGGATAGCAATCAGCCCCAGCATTTT. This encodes CATHPEDSNQPQHF. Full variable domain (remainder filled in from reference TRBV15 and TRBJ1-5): DAMVIQNPRYQVTQFGKPVTLSCSQTLNHNVMYWYQQKSSQAPKLLFHYYDKDFNNEADTPDNFQSRRPNTSFCFLDIRSPGLGDTAMYLCATHPEDSNQPQHFGDGTRLSIL.

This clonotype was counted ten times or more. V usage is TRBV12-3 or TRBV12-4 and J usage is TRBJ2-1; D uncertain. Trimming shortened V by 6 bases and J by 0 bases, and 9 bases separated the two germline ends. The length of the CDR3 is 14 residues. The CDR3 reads CASRAQSSYNEQFF. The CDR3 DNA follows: TGTGCCAGCAGGGCCCAAAGCTCCTACAATGAGCAGTTCTTC.

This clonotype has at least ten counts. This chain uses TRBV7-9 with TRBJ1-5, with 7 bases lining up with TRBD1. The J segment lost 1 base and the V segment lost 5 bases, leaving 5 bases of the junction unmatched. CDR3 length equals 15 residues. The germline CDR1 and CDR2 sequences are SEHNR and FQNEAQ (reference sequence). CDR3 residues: CASSDDRVSNQPQHF. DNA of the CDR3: TGTGCCAGCAGCGATGACAGGGTGAGCAATCAGCCCCAGCATTTT.

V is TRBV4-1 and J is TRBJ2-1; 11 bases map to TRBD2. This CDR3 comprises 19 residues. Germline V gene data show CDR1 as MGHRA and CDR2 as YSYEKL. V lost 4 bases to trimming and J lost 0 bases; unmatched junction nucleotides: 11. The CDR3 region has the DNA TGCGCCAGCAGCCGAACTAGCGGGGGCGCAGTTAGCTCCTACAATGAGCAGTTCTTC. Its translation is CASSRTSGGAVSSYNEQFF.